One and the same sample provided the 14 T cell receptor beta chains below, sequenced in a study of T cell clones after liver transplantation. Measured with immunoSEQ multiplex PCR; TCRdb has only the in-frame clones, and not every one. Of roughly 67,000 clones listed, more than 85% are singletons. Sequencing was performed on CD4+ T cells from blood, taken less than 27 months after liver transplant. These receptor sequences come from a human patient who received a liver transplant. Some of these T cells may belong to the graft donor.

The chain carries TRBV19 and TRBJ1-1, with 8 bases fitting TRBD1. The CDR3 loop spans 15 amino acids. CDR1 is LNHDA, CDR2 SQIVND, per germline (reference sequence). The V and J ends lost 5 bases and 1 base, in that order; junction bases with no gene match: 6. This CDR3 is CASSAGTGANTEAFF. In nucleotides, the CDR3 is TGTGCCAGTAGTGCCGGGACAGGAGCGAACACTGAAGCTTTCTTT.

The CDR3 region is CASSLRRVRQARGEQYF. As DNA, the CDR3 is TGTGCCAGCAGCTTACGGAGGGTAAGACAGGCTCGGGGCGAGCAGTACTTC. V is TRBV7-2 and J is TRBJ2-7; D may match TRBD1 or TRBD2 (6 bases each). The germline CDR1 and CDR2 sequences are SGHTA and FQGNSA. The CDR3 sequence is 17 residues long. Between the trimmed V and J ends, which lost 2 bases and 6 bases, there was a span of 23 bases.

The table lists this clone with a count of one. The chain is built from TRBV9 and TRBJ1-2, with 7 bases that match TRBD1. Germline V gene lookup returns CDR1 SGDLS and CDR2 YYNGEE. CDR3 length: 16 amino acids. V was pared by 4 bases and J by 4 bases, with 13 bases of the junction left unmatched. CDR3 nucleotide sequence: TGTGCCAGCAGCCCCAGTGGGGACAGAAACCCCTATGGCTACACCTTC. It encodes CASSPSGDRNPYGYTF.

V gene TRBV19 combines with J gene TRBJ1-4; 7 bases line up with TRBD1. Germline loops: CDR1 LNHDA, CDR2 SQIVND (reference sequence). Trimming removed 5 bases from V and 1 base from J; junction bases left unmatched: 4. This CDR3 contains 15 residues. CDR3 loop: CASSSQGLTNEKLFF. The CDR3 nucleotides read TGTGCCAGTAGTTCACAGGGGCTAACTAATGAAAAACTGTTTTTT.

The genes are TRBV7-3 and TRBJ2-1; TRBD2 agrees at 13 bases. The CDR3 runs 16 residues. V was clipped by 3 bases and J by 5 bases; unmatched bases: 4. Germline V gene sequence: CDR1 SGHTA, CDR2 FQGTGA. CDR3 DNA: TGTGCCAGCAGCTTGATGGGACTAGCGGGAAACAATGAGCAGTTCTTC. Its translation: CASSLMGLAGNNEQFF.

This rearrangement joins TRBV30 to TRBJ2-1, with 9 bases lining up with TRBD2. V gave up 3 bases and J gave up 9 bases; unmatched junction bases: 9. The germline gives CDR1 GTSNPN, CDR2 SVGIG (reference sequence). The CDR3 contains 14 residues. The DNA for the CDR3 is TGTGCCTGGAGCGGGGGTCTAGCGGGGAGTGAGCAGTTCTTC. Encoded protein: CAWSGGLAGSEQFF.

The V and J genes are TRBV10-3 and TRBJ1-5; no reliable D call. The CDR3 contains 13 residues. Germline loops: CDR1 ENHRY, CDR2 SYGVKD. V was pared by 6 bases and J by 3 bases, with 9 bases between. CDR3 sequence: CAISPGSNQPQHF. For the CDR3, the DNA is TGTGCCATCAGCCCAGGATCCAATCAGCCCCAGCATTTT.

The chain combines TRBV5-6 with TRBJ2-2; unclear D gene. The CDR3 has 12 amino acids. Per germline, CDR1 SGHDT and CDR2 YYEEEE. The ends were cut back, 4 bases at V and 8 bases at J, with 9 bases in the middle. As DNA, the CDR3 is TGTGCCAGCAGCGGCCCCCCGGGGGAGCTGTTTTTT. This encodes CASSGPPGELFF.

This clone appeared a single time. The chain combines TRBV7-9 with TRBJ2-7; D is perhaps TRBD1 or TRBD2 (7 bases each). The germline V and J ends were trimmed by 0 bases and 0 bases, with 12 bases remaining between them. The CDR3 totals 16 residues. In germline, CDR1 is SEHNR, CDR2 FQNEAQ (reference sequence). DNA of the CDR3: TGTGCCAGCAGCTTAGCGCGGGGGACAGACTCCTACGAGCAGTACTTC. Amino acid sequence: CASSLARGTDSYEQYF.

The genes are TRBV10-1 and TRBJ2-5; TRBD2 is a possible D gene (6 bases). V lost 3 bases and J lost 2, with 7 bases in between. The CDR3 extends over 13 amino acids. CDR1 and CDR2 from the germline V gene are WNHNN and SYGVQD (reference sequence). The CDR3 loop is CASSEGTQETQYF. The CDR3 nucleotides are TGCGCCAGCAGTGAAGGGACTCAAGAGACCCAGTACTTC.

The chain combines TRBV7-9 with TRBJ2-7; D not certain. Germline V gives CDR1 SEHNR, CDR2 FQNEAQ (reference sequence). Trimming shortened V by 2 bases and J by 5 bases, and 4 bases separated the two germline ends. The CDR3 is made up of 11 amino acids. CDR3 sequence: CASSLRHEQYF. In DNA, the CDR3 is TGTGCCAGCAGCTTACGCCACGAGCAGTACTTC.

The chain is built from TRBV19 and TRBJ2-5; 7 bases align to TRBD1. J lost 4 bases, V lost 3 bases, and 14 bases had no gene match. The CDR3 is made up of 17 amino acids. CDR1 is LNHDA and CDR2 is SQIVND in the germline V gene (reference sequence). CDR3: CASSMTGPIRERETQYF. The CDR3 nucleotides read TGTGCCAGTAGTATGACAGGGCCCATAAGGGAGCGAGAGACCCAGTACTTC.

This rearrangement joins TRBV11-2 to TRBJ1-4; D is undetermined. V was pared by 8 bases and J by 8 bases, with 9 bases between. This CDR3 is 11 amino acids long. Germline CDR1 and CDR2: SGHAT and FQNNGV. The CDR3 loop reads CASSSGEKLFF. The CDR3 DNA reads as TGTGCCAGCTCCTCGGGGGAAAAACTGTTTTTT.

The chain employs TRBV19 and TRBJ2-3; 7 bases agree with TRBD1. The CDR3 has 15 amino acids. Germline assignment: CDR1 LNHDA and CDR2 SQIVND (reference sequence). The ends lost 4 bases at V and 3 bases at J; junction bases unmatched: 7. In nucleotides, the CDR3 is TGTGCCAGTAGTACTCACAGGGGTTCAACAGATACGCAGTATTTT. It translates to CASSTHRGSTDTQYF.